The clone carrying this TCR beta chain was recorded a few times. The CDR3 runs to 14 residues. Germline CDR1 MNHNS, CDR2 SASEGT. Unmatched junction bases numbered 5, after V lost 6 bases and J lost 5 bases. The record originates from a study of blood T cell repertoires in COVID-19. At the level of the study: Researchers got acute and convalescent COVID-19 samples from the United States, Italy and Spain. PBMCs, B-cell-depleted T cells, or T cells provided the cDNA or gDNA that made up the material.

Patients from Seattle were sampled longitudinally, starting during active infection. Under the authors' procedure: From reference gene primer amplification, estimates of nucleated cell counts were derived. Method: immunoSEQ multiplex PCR; TCRdb's copy keeps in-frame clones and lacks some. The V and J calls and the clone size are those of that table, but D and trimming were determined from the DNA. The table lists approximately 90,000 clones, more than 65% of them singletons, with over 5.5% in the top ten. Specimen: peripheral blood. The sequence was collected from a man in his sixties or seventies with COVID-19, enrolled during active disease. The rearrangement links TRBV6-1 to TRBJ2-5, with 11 bases matching TRBD2. The CDR3 loop reads CASRGTSGLETQYF. CDR3 in DNA: TGTGCCAGCAGAGGGACTAGCGGCCTGGAGACCCAGTACTTC.